This T cell receptor beta chain was sequenced for a study of T cells in Graves' hyperthyroidism and ophthalmopathy. From germline, CDR1 is SGHDT and CDR2 YYEEEE. Trimming shortened V by 5 bases and J by 5 bases, and 16 bases separated the two germline ends. The CDR3 has 14 residues. Amplification of TCR beta CDR3 regions used RNA as the template. The TCR CDR3 was amplified in a first-round RT-PCR using the HTBI primer set. One entry per CDR3 protein results from TCRdb running MiXCR on the multiplex PCR reads. The profile shows roughly 700,000 distinct CDR3 sequences, around 15% of them singletons. The clonotype originates from a man aged 45-65 years with Graves' hyperthyroidism. The V call is TRBV5-6, the J call TRBJ1-2; tentatively, D is TRBD1 (6 bases). Specimen: blood. CDR3 sequence (DNA): TGTGCCAGCAGGCCCCTGCAGGGGACGTATGGCTACACCTTC. This gives the protein CASRPLQGTYGYTF.